Below, 20 T cell receptor beta chains from the same sample are listed, as sequenced in a study of monozygotic twins with inflammatory bowel disease. TCRdb reprocessed the 5' RACE reads; each CDR3 protein has one entry and no DNA is given. The sample holds around 450,000 distinct CDR3 sequences. The sample comprised blood. The receptors were gathered from a human donor with ulcerative colitis or Crohn's disease, or a healthy co-twin of an affected twin (not recorded which).

The chain links TRBV11-2 to TRBJ2-3. Germline CDR1 is SGHAT and CDR2 is FQNNGV. There are 12 residues in the CDR3. CDR3 loop: CASSLTLDTQYF.

The rearrangement links TRBV29-1 to TRBJ2-2; the D call of TRBD1 rests on TCRdb alone, since no DNA is present to check it. This CDR3 region has 13 residues. Germline lookup yields CDR1 SQVTM and CDR2 ANQGSEA. The CDR3 spells CSVETGGNGELFF.

The rearrangement uses TRBV5-1 and TRBJ2-1; there is no DNA to check the TCRdb D call of TRBD2. The CDR3 loop spans 15 amino acids. Germline-derived CDR1 and CDR2 are SGHRS and YFSETQ. This CDR3 reads CAGSSLAGGPNEQFF.

The chain has TRBV5-1 and TRBJ2-1; absent DNA, TCRdb's TRBD1 call cannot be checked. This CDR3 comprises 16 residues. Per germline, CDR1 SGHRS and CDR2 YFSETQ. CDR3: CASSLVTEGPYNEQYF.

The chain couples TRBV7-2 to TRBJ2-3; TCRdb's D call, TRBD1, is unchecked because there is no DNA. The CDR3 is 14 residues long. The germline V gene has CDR1 SGHTA and CDR2 FQGNSA. CDR3 sequence: CASSFDRSMDTQYF.

The chain is built from TRBV24-1 and TRBJ1-5. The CDR3 is 12 residues long. Germline loops: CDR1 KGHDR, CDR2 SFDVKD. The CDR3 here is CATSDSNQPQHF.

V gene TRBV6-5 combines with J gene TRBJ2-2. CDR3 length equals 12 residues. Germline V lookup: CDR1 MNHEY, CDR2 SVGAGI. The CDR3 region is CASSYRAGELFF.

This rearrangement joins TRBV7-8 to TRBJ1-1; with no DNA, the TCRdb D assignment of TRBD1 cannot be verified. The CDR3 spans 17 residues. Germline V gene data show CDR1 as SGHVS and CDR2 as FQNEAQ. The CDR3 loop reads CASSFDRDRRTNTEAFF.

The CDR3 region is CASSYRAFIPYNEQFF. The chain uses TRBV6-5 and TRBJ2-1; TCRdb outputs TRBD2, but without DNA this stays unchecked. Germline V gives CDR1 MNHEY, CDR2 SVGAGI. This CDR3 has 16 residues.

The chain has TRBV14 and TRBJ2-2; TCRdb proposes TRBD1, but this gene call is untestable without DNA. Germline lookup yields CDR1 SGHDN and CDR2 FVKESK. The CDR3 sequence is 21 residues long. This CDR3 reads CASSQDPIRDREARKTGELFF.

The chain joins TRBV7-2 to TRBJ2-7. Germline V gene data show CDR1 as SGHTA and CDR2 as FQGNSA. There are 11 residues in the CDR3. The CDR3 is CASSLNWEQYF.

The V and J genes are TRBV14 and TRBJ1-2. CDR3 length: 11 amino acids. The germline V gene encodes CDR1 SGHDN and CDR2 FVKESK. This chain's CDR3 is CASSQNSGYTF.

V usage is TRBV6-2 or TRBV6-3 and J usage is TRBJ1-1. The CDR3 sequence is 14 residues long. Germline V CDR1 and CDR2: MNHEY, SVGEGT. CDR3 protein: CASSFNQLNTEAFF.

This chain uses TRBV5-1 with TRBJ2-2; TCRdb designates TRBD2, a call that cannot be tested without DNA. Per germline, CDR1 SGHRS and CDR2 YFSETQ. The CDR3 has 14 residues. The CDR3 loop is CASSLSGPTGELFF. Supplemented by reference TRBV5-1 and TRBJ2-2, the full variable domain reads KAGVTQTPRYLIKTRGQQVTLSCSPISGHRSVSWYQQTPGQGLQFLFEYFSETQRNKGNFPGRFSGRQFSNSRSEMNVSTLELGDSALYLCASSLSGPTGELFFGEGSRLTVL.

The chain combines TRBV28 with TRBJ1-2; TCRdb's D gene call, TRBD1, goes unchecked for lack of DNA. Germline CDR1 is MDHEN and CDR2 is SYDVKM. CDR3 length: 13 residues. CDR3: CASGKPGLYGYTF.

The V call is TRBV18, the J call TRBJ2-7. Germline CDR1 is KGHSH and CDR2 is LQKENI. CDR3 size: 14 residues. CDR3 residues: CASSPGVEDYEQYF.

The CDR3 reads CASSRFIVDGSSYGYTF. The chain links TRBV14 to TRBJ1-2. The germline CDR1 and CDR2 sequences are SGHDN and FVKESK. This CDR3 is built from 17 residues. The full variable domain, its missing parts supplied by reference TRBV14 and TRBJ1-2, is EAGVTQFPSHSVIEKGQTVTLRCDPISGHDNLYWYRRVMGKEIKFLLHFVKESKQDESGMPNNRFLAERTGGTYSTLKVQPAELEDSGVYFCASSRFIVDGSSYGYTFGSGTRLTVV.

The chain has TRBV7-7 and TRBJ2-2; absent DNA, TCRdb's TRBD2 call cannot be checked. Germline V gives CDR1 SSHAT, CDR2 FNYEAQ (reference sequence). CDR3 length equals 15 residues. The chain's CDR3 is CASMIGGPGTGELFF.

V gene TRBV6-5 combines with J gene TRBJ2-1; absent DNA, TCRdb's TRBD2 call cannot be checked. The CDR3 consists of 16 residues. CDR1 is MNHEY and CDR2 is SVGAGI in the germline V gene. The CDR3 loop is CASSFSLAGVSDEQFF.

The chain couples TRBV6-1 to TRBJ2-1; TCRdb reports TRBD1, a call that lacks DNA to check it against. The V gene's germline CDR1 is MNHNS and CDR2 SASEGT. The CDR3 sequence is 16 residues long. CDR3: CASSRPGGQGVNEQFF.